This T cell receptor beta chain was sequenced for a study of shared clonotypes between healthy human individuals. General study findings and limits: Clonotypes not shared had lower generation probabilities than those common to all four donors.

About 30,000 T cell genomes, or roughly 200 ng DNA, went into the sorted-subset replicate PCRs. TCRdb keeps only in-frame clones here, not all; method: immunoSEQ multiplex PCR. Of about 1 million clones listed, about 76% are singletons. Donors had no recently reported acute infections or vaccinations and were HIV-negative. The study drew all its donors from Caucasian adults living in Nashville, Tennessee. In regard to this clone: What it binds is unknown.

CDR3 size: 16 residues. Germline V gene lookup returns CDR1 MNHEY and CDR2 SVGAGI. V trimming: 0 bases; J trimming: 7 bases; junction bases outside the gene matches: 9. This TCR derives from a man between 18 and 29 years old in good health. What was sequenced was memory CD4+ T cells sorted from blood. Subset given: CD45RA-negative fraction. The gene calls are TRBV6-5 and TRBJ1-2; 9 bases fit TRBD1. CDR3 residues: CASSYSGQGRLGGYTF. CDR3 DNA: TGTGCCAGCAGTTACTCGGGACAGGGCAGATTGGGTGGCTACACCTTC.